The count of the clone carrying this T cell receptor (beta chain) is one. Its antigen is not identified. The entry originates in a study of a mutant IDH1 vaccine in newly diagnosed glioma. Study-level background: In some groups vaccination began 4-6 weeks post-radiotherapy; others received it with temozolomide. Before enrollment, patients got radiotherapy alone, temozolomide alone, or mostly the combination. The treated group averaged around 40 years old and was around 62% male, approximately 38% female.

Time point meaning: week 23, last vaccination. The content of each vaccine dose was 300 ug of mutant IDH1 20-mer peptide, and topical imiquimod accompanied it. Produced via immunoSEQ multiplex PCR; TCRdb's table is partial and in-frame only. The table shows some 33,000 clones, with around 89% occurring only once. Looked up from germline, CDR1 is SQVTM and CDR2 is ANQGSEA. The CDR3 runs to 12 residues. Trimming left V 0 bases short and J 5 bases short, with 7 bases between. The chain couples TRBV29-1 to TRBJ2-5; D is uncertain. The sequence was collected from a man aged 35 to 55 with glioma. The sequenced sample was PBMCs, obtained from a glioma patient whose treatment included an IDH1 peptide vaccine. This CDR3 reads CSVEDPGETQYF. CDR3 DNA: TGCAGCGTTGAAGACCCTGGGGAGACCCAGTACTTC.